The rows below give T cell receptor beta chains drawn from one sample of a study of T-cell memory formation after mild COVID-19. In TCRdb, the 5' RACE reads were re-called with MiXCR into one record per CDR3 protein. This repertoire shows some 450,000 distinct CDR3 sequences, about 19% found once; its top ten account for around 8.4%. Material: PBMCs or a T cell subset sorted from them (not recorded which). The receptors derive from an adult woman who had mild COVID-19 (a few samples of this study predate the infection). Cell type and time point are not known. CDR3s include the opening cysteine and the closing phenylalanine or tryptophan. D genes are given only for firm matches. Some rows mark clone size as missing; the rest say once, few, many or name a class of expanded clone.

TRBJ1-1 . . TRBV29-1 CSLRVRSPTEAFF TGCAGCCTACGGGTGAGATCCCCGACTGAAGCTTTCTTT
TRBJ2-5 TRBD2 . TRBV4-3 CASSQELAVETQYF TGCGCCAGCAGCCAAGAACTAGCGGTCGAGACCCAGTACTTC
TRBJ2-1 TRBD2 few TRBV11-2 CASSPTSRPYNEQFF TGTGCCAGCAGTCCGACTAGCAGACCCTACAATGAGCAGTTCTTC
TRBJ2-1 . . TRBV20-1 CSATRLRPNEQFF TGCAGTGCCACCCGGCTTCGCCCCAATGAGCAGTTCTTC
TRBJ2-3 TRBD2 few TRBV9 CASSRLTGGTDTQYF TGTGCCAGCAGCCGCCTAACGGGGGGGACAGATACGCAGTATTTT
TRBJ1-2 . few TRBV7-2 CASSLFPDTYGYTF TGTGCCAGCAGCTTATTCCCCGATACCTATGGCTACACCTTC
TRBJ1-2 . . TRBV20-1 CSAGDSTGYGYTF TGCAGTGCTGGGGACTCGACTGGCTATGGCTACACCTTC
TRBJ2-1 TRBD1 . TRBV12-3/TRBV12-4 CASSPRQGAPNEQFF TGTGCCAGCAGTCCTAGACAGGGGGCGCCTAATGAGCAGTTCTTC
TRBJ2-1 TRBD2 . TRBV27 CASSLRLSGRKNNEQFF TGTGCCAGCAGTTTACGACTTAGCGGGAGGAAGAACAATGAGCAGTTCTTC
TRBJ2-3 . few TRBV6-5 CASRTYAASTDTQYF TGTGCCAGCAGGACCTACGCCGCTAGCACAGATACGCAGTATTTT
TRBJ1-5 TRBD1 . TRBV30 CAWSVDRAPYQPQHF TGTGCCTGGAGTGTAGACAGGGCCCCCTATCAGCCCCAGCATTTT
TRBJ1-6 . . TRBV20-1 CSAIGQRNSPLHF TGCAGTGCTATAGGACAGCGGAATTCACCCCTCCACTTT
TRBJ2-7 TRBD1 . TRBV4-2 CASSPLQGSGEQYF TGTGCCAGCAGCCCGCTACAGGGGTCTGGCGAGCAGTACTTC